The 10 T cell receptor beta chains listed next were all sequenced from one sample in a study of OX40 agonist ivuxolimab in advanced cancers. Assay: immunoSEQ multiplex PCR; the TCRdb copy retains only in-frame clones and omits some. Of fewer than 85,000 clones in the sample, roughly 88% were seen once. The sequencing here drew on CD4+ or CD8+ T cells sorted from blood, taken in a trial of the OX40 agonist ivuxolimab. The receptors shown here come from an adult with an advanced solid tumor such as melanoma, head and neck, liver or kidney cancer.

This sequence joins TRBV7-2 and TRBJ1-5; perhaps TRBD1 as D (6 bases). V was trimmed by 7 bases and J by 5 bases, leaving 15 bases between them. The CDR3 is 14 amino acids. Germline V gene data show CDR1 as SGHTA and CDR2 as FQGNSA. Here the CDR3 reads CASTTRGGDQPQHF. The CDR3 nucleotides read TGTGCCAGCACCACAAGGGGGGGAGATCAGCCCCAGCATTTT.

About this clone: One junction end does not reproduce the germline sequence, and a read error may be involved. The chain combines TRBV4-2 with TRBJ2-1; 8 bases fit TRBD2. Germline-derived CDR1 and CDR2 are LGHNA and YNFKEQ. This CDR3 contains 16 residues. CDR3 loop: CASSQVTGGPYNEQFF. The CDR3 DNA is TGTGCCAGCAGCCAAGTCACGGGAGGGCCCTATAATGAGCAGTTCTTC.

The chain carries TRBV6-5 and TRBJ1-1; D is ambiguous. Germline V gene data show CDR1 as MNHEY and CDR2 as SVGAGI. Deletions cut 0 bases from V and 6 bases from J, with 8 bases between. The CDR3 loop spans 13 amino acids. In nucleotides, the CDR3 is TGTGCCAGCAGTTACTCGATAATTTCTGAAGCTTTCTTT. This translates into CASSYSIISEAFF.

This chain connects TRBV19 to TRBJ1-4, with 7 bases identical to TRBD1. CDR3 length: 15 residues. J was trimmed by 0 bases and V by 7 bases; bases with no gene match: 5. CDR1 is LNHDA and CDR2 is SQIVND in the germline V gene (reference sequence). The CDR3 is CASTGGQATNEKLFF. The CDR3 coding sequence is TGTGCCAGTACGGGCGGACAGGCAACTAATGAAAAACTGTTTTTT.

The chain is built from TRBV9 and TRBJ2-2; D not certain. This CDR3 has 12 residues. CDR1 and CDR2 from the germline V gene are SGDLS and YYNGEE. Trimming removed 0 bases at V and 11 bases at J, with 8 bases between. CDR3 coding DNA: TGTGCCAGCAGCGTAGTTGGCGGTGAGCTGTTTTTT. It yields the protein CASSVVGGELFF.

The rearrangement uses TRBV30 and TRBJ1-2, with D unresolved. V was pared by 0 bases and J by 8 bases, with 19 bases between. CDR3 length equals 15 residues. The germline V gene encodes CDR1 GTSNPN and CDR2 SVGIG (reference sequence). CDR3 nucleotide sequence: TGTGCCTGGAGTGTAGCAACAGCCCGGTTAAGGGGCTACACCTTC. This gives the protein CAWSVATARLRGYTF.

The V call is TRBV5-1, the J call TRBJ2-3, with 9 positions matching TRBD2. Germline V gene data show CDR1 as SGHRS and CDR2 as YFSETQ. The V gene end was trimmed by 4 bases and the J gene end by 6 bases; junction bases not matched to a gene: 12. The CDR3 runs to 16 residues. DNA of the CDR3: TGCGCCAGCAGCCTGGAGGGGCGGGAGGGCCAGGATACGCAGTATTTT. Amino acids: CASSLEGREGQDTQYF.

This sequence joins TRBV5-1 and TRBJ2-5; D may match TRBD1 or TRBD2 (6 bases each). Trimming removed 1 base at V and 5 bases at J, with 9 bases between. The length of the CDR3 is 13 residues. Germline assignment: CDR1 SGHRS and CDR2 YFSETQ. The CDR3 region has the DNA TGCGCCAGCAGCTTGCAAGGGGGGGAGACCCAGTACTTC. Its translation is CASSLQGGETQYF.

This chain uses TRBV11-2 with TRBJ2-2; possible D gene TRBD2, 7 bases. V dropped 2 bases and J dropped 6 bases, with 16 bases sitting between them. The germline gives CDR1 SGHAT, CDR2 FQNNGV. The CDR3 loop spans 16 amino acids. CDR3 sequence reads: CASSLSGGLFAGELFF. DNA of the CDR3: TGTGCCAGCAGCTTATCCGGGGGGCTCTTCGCCGGGGAGCTGTTTTTT.

V usage is TRBV4-1 and J usage is TRBJ1-4, with unresolved D. V was shortened by 1 base and J by 5 bases, with 8 bases between the two germline ends. The CDR3 totals 14 residues. The germline V gene has CDR1 MGHRA and CDR2 YSYEKL. CDR3 residues: CASSQGLRNEKLFF. Written as DNA, the CDR3 is TGCGCCAGCAGCCAAGGGTTGAGGAATGAAAAACTGTTTTTT.